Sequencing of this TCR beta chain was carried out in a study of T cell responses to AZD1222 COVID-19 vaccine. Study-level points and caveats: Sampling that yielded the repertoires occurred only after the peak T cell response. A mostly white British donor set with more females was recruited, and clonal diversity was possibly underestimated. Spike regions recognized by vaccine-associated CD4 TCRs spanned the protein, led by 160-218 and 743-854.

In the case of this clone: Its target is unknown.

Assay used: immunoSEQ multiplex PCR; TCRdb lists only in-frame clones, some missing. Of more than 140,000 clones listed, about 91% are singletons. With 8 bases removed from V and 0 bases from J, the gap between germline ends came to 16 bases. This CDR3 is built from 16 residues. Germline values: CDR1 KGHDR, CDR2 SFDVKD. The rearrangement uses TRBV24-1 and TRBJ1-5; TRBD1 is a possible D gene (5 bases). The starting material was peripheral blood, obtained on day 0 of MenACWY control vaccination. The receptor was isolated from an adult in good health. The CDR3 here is CATTIGHFYSNQPQHF. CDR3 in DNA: TGTGCCACCACCATCGGACACTTCTATAGCAATCAGCCCCAGCATTTT.